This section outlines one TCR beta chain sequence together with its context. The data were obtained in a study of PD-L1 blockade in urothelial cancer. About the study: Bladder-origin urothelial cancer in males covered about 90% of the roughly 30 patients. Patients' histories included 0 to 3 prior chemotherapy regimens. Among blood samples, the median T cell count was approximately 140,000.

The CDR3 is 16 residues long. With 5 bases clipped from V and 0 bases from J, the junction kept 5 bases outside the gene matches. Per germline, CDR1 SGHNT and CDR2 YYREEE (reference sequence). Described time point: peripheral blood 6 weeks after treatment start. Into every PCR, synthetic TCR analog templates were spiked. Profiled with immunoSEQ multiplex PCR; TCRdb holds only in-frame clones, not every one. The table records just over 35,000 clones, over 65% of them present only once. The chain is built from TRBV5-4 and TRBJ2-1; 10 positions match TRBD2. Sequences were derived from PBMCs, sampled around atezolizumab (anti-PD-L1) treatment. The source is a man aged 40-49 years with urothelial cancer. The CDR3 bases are TGTGCCAGCAGGCCTAGCGGGAGCAGCTCCTACAATGAGCAGTTCTTC. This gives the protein CASRPSGSSSYNEQFF.